These 31 T cell receptor beta chains were sequenced from one sample in a study of cytomegalovirus exposure and HLA in healthy donors. A multiplex PCR was run with 60 Vbeta primers and 13 Jbeta primers. Libraries were prepared by immunoSEQ multiplex PCR; TCRdb keeps only in-frame clonotypes and omits some of them. Among around 50,000 clones listed, around 80% were seen once. The sample taken for sequencing was PBMCs. The receptors here all came from a man between 25 and 39 years old in good health and CMV-seropositive.

The rearrangement joins TRBV7-3 to TRBJ2-2; no reliable D call. V lost 6 bases and J 3 bases, leaving 11 bases between the germline ends. The CDR3 sequence is 14 residues long. Germline CDR1 and CDR2: SGHTA and FQGTGA. CDR3 coding DNA: TGTGCCAGCAGACAAGAAATGTACACCGGGGAGCTGTTTTTT. It specifies CASRQEMYTGELFF.

The chain joins TRBV7-9 to TRBJ2-1; D not resolved. This CDR3 is 13 amino acids long. Germline CDR1 SEHNR, CDR2 FQNEAQ (reference sequence). V dropped 0 bases and J dropped 9 bases, with 9 bases sitting between them. CDR3 amino acids: CASSLAPRGEQFF. The CDR3 DNA follows: TGTGCCAGCAGCTTAGCGCCCAGAGGTGAGCAGTTCTTC.

Here the CDR3 DNA reads TGTGCCAGCAGCCTAATACAGGGGAACTATGGCTACACCTTC. This encodes CASSLIQGNYGYTF. The chain joins TRBV13 to TRBJ1-2; 7 bases align to TRBD1. CDR1 is PRHDT, CDR2 FYEKMQ, per germline (reference sequence). There are 14 residues in the CDR3. The V segment lost 5 bases and the J segment 2 bases; nucleotides outside the gene matches: 5.

This sequence joins TRBV27 and TRBJ1-6; 8 bases map to TRBD1. The CDR3 extends over 17 amino acids. Germline V gene sequence: CDR1 MNHEY, CDR2 SMNVEV (reference sequence). The ends lost 6 bases at V and 0 bases at J; junction bases unmatched: 7. DNA of the CDR3: TGTGCCAGCAGCCTGACAGGGGCGAACTCCTATAATTCACCCCTCCACTTT. Its protein product is CASSLTGANSYNSPLHF.

This clone occurred a few times. The gene calls are TRBV2 and TRBJ2-7, with TRBD2 identical over 11 bases. This CDR3 has 15 amino acids. Germline V lookup: CDR1 SNHLY, CDR2 FYNNEI. With 3 bases clipped from V and 7 bases from J, the junction kept 8 bases outside the gene matches. The DNA for the CDR3 is TGTGCCAGCAGTGAGTCTAGCGGGGGGCCGGGGGAGCAGTACTTC. Amino acids: CASSESSGGPGEQYF.

V is TRBV5-8 and J is TRBJ1-5; TRBD1 agrees at 7 bases. V was pared by 4 bases and J by 0 bases, with 7 bases of the junction left unmatched. The CDR3 loop spans 16 amino acids. Germline V CDR1 and CDR2: SGHTS, YDEGEE. The CDR3 nucleotides read TGTGCCAGCAGCGAAGGGACAGATCCTAGCAATCAGCCCCAGCATTTT. Residues: CASSEGTDPSNQPQHF.

CDR3 loop: CASSGGRGEGNQPQHF. The CDR3 bases are TGTGCCAGCAGCGGCGGGAGGGGAGAAGGCAATCAGCCCCAGCATTTT. The chain uses TRBV9 and TRBJ1-5, with D perhaps matching TRBD1 (5 bases). CDR1 and CDR2 (germline): SGDLS, YYNGEE. The CDR3 is 16 amino acids. The ends were cut back, 3 bases at V and 2 bases at J, with 15 bases in the middle.

The genes are TRBV7-9 and TRBJ1-1; a possible D gene is TRBD1 (5 bases). Germline lookup yields CDR1 SEHNR and CDR2 FQNEAQ (reference sequence). This CDR3 is 14 amino acids long. V lost 5 bases and J 5 bases, leaving 15 bases between the germline ends. This CDR3 reads CASSLFQGSTEAFF. The CDR3 coding sequence is TGTGCCAGCAGCCTATTTCAGGGATCGACTGAAGCTTTCTTT. Looking up the rest from reference TRBV7-9 and TRBJ1-1 gives the full variable domain: DTGVSQNPRHKITKRGQNVTFRCDPISEHNRLYWYRQTLGQGPEFLTYFQNEAQLEKSRLLSDRFSAERPKGSFSTLEIQRTEQGDSAMYLCASSLFQGSTEAFFGQGTRLTVV.

The chain has TRBV7-2 and TRBJ1-6, with 7 bases matching TRBD1. CDR1 is SGHTA and CDR2 is FQGNSA in the germline V gene. V trimming: 6 bases; J trimming: 7 bases; junction bases outside the gene matches: 9. The CDR3 loop spans 15 amino acids. For the CDR3, the DNA is TGTGCCAGCAGACGTACGACAGGGAGAAATTCACCCCTCCACTTT. Translation: CASRRTTGRNSPLHF.

The rearrangement joins TRBV18 to TRBJ2-1; maybe TRBD2 (6 bases). The CDR3 contains 15 residues. The germline V gene has CDR1 KGHSH and CDR2 LQKENI. Deletions cut 4 bases from V and 6 bases from J, with 16 bases between. The CDR3 loop reads CASSRKDLGGNEQFF. CDR3 sequence (DNA): TGTGCCAGCTCACGAAAGGACTTGGGGGGCAATGAGCAGTTCTTC.

This clone was detected once. The V and J genes are TRBV18 and TRBJ2-7, with D possibly being TRBD2 (5 bases). Trimming removed 1 base from V and 9 bases from J, with 19 bases in between. Germline assignment: CDR1 KGHSH and CDR2 LQKENI. This CDR3 is 15 amino acids long. The CDR3 loop is CASSPRGVHSRGQYF. CDR3 sequence (DNA): TGTGCCAGCTCACCACGCGGAGTTCATAGCCGGGGGCAGTACTTC.

The chain links TRBV23-1 to TRBJ1-5; D is uncertain. TRBV23-1 is noted as an ORF with a role that remains uncertain. With 0 bases removed from V and 0 bases from J, the gap between germline ends came to 9 bases. The CDR3 is 16 amino acids. CDR3 protein: CASSQSDSASNQPQHF. In DNA form, the CDR3 reads TGCGCCAGCAGTCAATCGGACTCCGCTAGCAATCAGCCCCAGCATTTT.

The chain has TRBV18 and TRBJ1-3, with D possibly TRBD1 on 6 matching bases. V dropped 2 bases and J dropped 4 bases, with 12 bases sitting between them. Germline V gene lookup returns CDR1 KGHSH and CDR2 LQKENI. CDR3 length equals 15 residues. The CDR3 spells CASSPFAGVGNTIYF. The CDR3 bases are TGTGCCAGCTCACCATTTGCAGGGGTCGGAAACACCATATATTTT.

The chain joins TRBV2 to TRBJ2-1; 8 nucleotides match TRBD2. V shed 4 bases and J 9 bases; nucleotides not matched to a gene: 11. CDR3 length: 15 amino acids. Germline CDR1 SNHLY, CDR2 FYNNEI. CDR3 protein: CASSAGTSRPGEQFF. The DNA of the CDR3 is TGTGCCAGCAGTGCCGGGACTAGTCGTCCGGGTGAGCAGTTCTTC. Looking up the rest from reference TRBV2 and TRBJ2-1 gives the full variable domain: EPEVTQTPSHQVTQMGQEVILRCVPISNHLYFYWYRQILGQKVEFLVSFYNNEISEKSEIFDDQFSVERPDGSNFTLKIRSTKLEDSAMYFCASSAGTSRPGEQFFGPGTRLTVL.

This clone appeared a single time. V and J are TRBV28 and TRBJ1-5; 7 bases line up with TRBD1. J gave up 7 bases and V 7 bases, and 16 bases lay outside the gene matches. In germline, CDR1 is MDHEN, CDR2 SYDVKM. This CDR3 is 16 amino acids long. For the CDR3, the DNA is TGTGCCAGCACTCCCTATGGCAGGGGGATTAGGCAGCCCCAGCATTTT. Translating it yields CASTPYGRGIRQPQHF.

V usage is TRBV18 and J usage is TRBJ2-4, with a possible D match to TRBD2 (5 bases). The germline gives CDR1 KGHSH, CDR2 LQKENI. There are 13 residues in the CDR3. Trimming removed 4 bases at V and 8 bases at J, with 12 bases between. CDR3 amino acids: CASSLTRDDIQYF. CDR3 DNA sequence: TGTGCCAGCTCACTAACTAGAGACGACATTCAGTACTTC.

The chain uses TRBV5-1 and TRBJ1-2; 11 bases are shared with TRBD1. The germline V gene has CDR1 SGHRS and CDR2 YFSETQ. V shed 4 bases and J 4 bases; nucleotides not matched to a gene: 12. The length of the CDR3 is 17 residues. In DNA, the CDR3 is TGCGCCAGCAGCCTCGGATCCGGGACAGGGGGGAGCTATGGCTACACCTTC. Encoded protein: CASSLGSGTGGSYGYTF.

The chain uses TRBV27 and TRBJ2-7, with 8 bases aligning to TRBD1. V gave up 5 bases and J gave up 2 bases; unmatched junction bases: 5. The CDR3 loop spans 14 amino acids. Looked up from germline, CDR1 is MNHEY and CDR2 is SMNVEV (reference sequence). Written as DNA, the CDR3 is TGTGCCAGCAGTGCCGGACAGGGAACCTACGAGCAGTACTTC. It specifies CASSAGQGTYEQYF.

By share, this clone ranks as medium-sized. Other DNA sequences in the same sample also yield this CDR3. V usage is TRBV2 and J usage is TRBJ1-2, with D tentatively TRBD1 (5 bases). The CDR3 covers 12 residues. The germline gives CDR1 SNHLY, CDR2 FYNNEI. V gave up 2 bases and J gave up 6 bases, with 7 bases separating them. CDR3 sequence reads: CASSERGNGYTF. CDR3 coding DNA: TGTGCCAGCAGTGAACGGGGGAATGGCTACACCTTC.

This sequence joins TRBV30 and TRBJ2-7, with 7 bases that match TRBD1. The CDR3 loop spans 13 amino acids. Germline loops: CDR1 GTSNPN, CDR2 SVGIG (reference sequence). V lost 5 bases, J lost 3 bases, and 7 bases stayed unmatched. CDR3 sequence (DNA): TGTGCCTGGCTGGCTAACAGGGGCTACGAGCAGTACTTC. Amino acid sequence: CAWLANRGYEQYF.

The V gene is TRBV30, the J gene TRBJ2-3, with 9 bases lining up with TRBD2. In germline, CDR1 is GTSNPN, CDR2 SVGIG (reference sequence). The CDR3 covers 14 residues. Trimming removed 5 bases from V and 6 bases from J; junction bases left unmatched: 9. The CDR3 DNA is TGTGCCTGGCTGGCAGCGGGGGGAGGGGATACGCAGTATTTT. It codes for CAWLAAGGGDTQYF.

The V and J genes are TRBV6-5 and TRBJ1-2; D not resolved. The CDR3 has 14 amino acids. CDR1 and CDR2 from the germline V gene are MNHEY and SVGAGI. Trimming pared 5 bases from V and 5 bases from J, leaving 15 bases between. CDR3 in amino acids: CASSKRTVGYGYTF. In nucleotides, the CDR3 is TGTGCCAGCAGTAAGCGGACGGTGGGATATGGCTACACCTTC.

The chain employs TRBV11-2 and TRBJ2-3; tentatively, D is TRBD2 (5 bases). Germline V lookup: CDR1 SGHAT, CDR2 FQNNGV. The CDR3 is made up of 16 amino acids. V dropped 5 bases and J dropped 0 bases, with 15 bases sitting between them. The chain's CDR3 is CASSSRGPTSTDTQYF. The CDR3 DNA reads as TGTGCCAGCAGCAGTCGGGGTCCTACTAGCACAGATACGCAGTATTTT.

This clone came up once. The V call is TRBV6-4, the J call TRBJ2-3; 11 positions match TRBD2. With 6 bases clipped from V and 1 base from J, the junction kept 6 bases outside the gene matches. CDR3 length: 16 amino acids. Germline lookup yields CDR1 MRHNA and CDR2 SNTAGT. CDR3 bases: TGTGCCAGCAGCGGCTCGACTAGCGGGGGCACAGATACGCAGTATTTT. The encoded protein is CASSGSTSGGTDTQYF.

At least ten counts were recorded for this clone. The chain has TRBV6-5 and TRBJ1-2; TRBD1 aligns across 8 bases. The CDR3 is made up of 15 amino acids. V trimming: 5 bases; J trimming: 4 bases; junction bases outside the gene matches: 9. Germline-derived CDR1 and CDR2 are MNHEY and SVGAGI. CDR3 sequence reads: CASSPTVQGAYGYTF. The CDR3 DNA reads TGTGCCAGCAGTCCAACCGTTCAGGGGGCCTATGGCTACACCTTC.

V is TRBV9 and J is TRBJ1-2, with D tentatively TRBD1 (6 bases). Per germline, CDR1 SGDLS and CDR2 YYNGEE. The germline V and J ends were trimmed by 3 bases and 2 bases, with 17 bases remaining between them. The CDR3 totals 16 residues. This CDR3 reads CASSAGGTLVNYGYTF. The CDR3 bases are TGTGCCAGCAGCGCAGGTGGGACACTTGTCAACTATGGCTACACCTTC.

This clone has more than one count but fewer than ten. This CDR3 reads CASSPWTENTGELFF. CDR3 nucleotide sequence: TGTGCCAGCTCTCCCTGGACAGAGAACACCGGGGAGCTGTTTTTT. The chain recombines TRBV28 with TRBJ2-2; possibly TRBD1 for D (6 bases). Germline-derived CDR1 and CDR2 are MDHEN and SYDVKM. V was trimmed by 8 bases and J by 1 base, leaving 14 bases between them. The CDR3 runs 15 residues.

CDR3 loop: CASSGGTFYEQYF. As DNA, the CDR3 is TGTGCCAGTAGTGGGGGGACGTTCTACGAGCAGTACTTC. This chain uses TRBV19 with TRBJ2-7, with D possibly TRBD2 on 6 matching bases. Per germline, CDR1 LNHDA and CDR2 SQIVND (reference sequence). The ends were cut back, 5 bases at V and 3 bases at J, with 11 bases in the middle. This CDR3 comprises 13 residues.

The V gene is TRBV7-3, the J gene TRBJ1-1; D unclear. The length of the CDR3 is 14 residues. Trimming removed 6 bases from V and 3 bases from J, with 14 bases in between. Looked up from germline, CDR1 is SGHTA and CDR2 is FQGTGA. The CDR3 here is CASSPTAGYTEAFF. As DNA, the CDR3 is TGTGCCAGCAGTCCCACCGCGGGATACACTGAAGCTTTCTTT. Together with reference TRBV7-3 and TRBJ1-1, the CDR3 gives the full variable domain: GAGVSQTPSNKVTEKGKYVELRCDPISGHTALYWYRQSLGQGPEFLIYFQGTGAADDSGLPNDRFFAVRPEGSVSTLKIQRTERGDSAVYLCASSPTAGYTEAFFGQGTRLTVV.

Remarks on this clone: Other DNA sequences within the sample encode an identical CDR3. The chain combines TRBV5-1 with TRBJ2-3; D is possibly TRBD2 (5 bases). The CDR3 has 14 residues. Trimming took 0 bases from V and 2 from J, leaving 7 bases between them. Germline CDR1 reads SGHRS; CDR2 reads YFSETQ. The CDR3 bases are TGCGCCAGCAGCTTGGAGGGAGACACAGATACGCAGTATTTT. Translated: CASSLEGDTDTQYF.

The V and J genes are TRBV9 and TRBJ1-1, with D possibly matching TRBD1 (5 bases). Trimming removed 0 bases from V and 4 bases from J, with 10 bases in between. The CDR3 length is 14 residues. The germline V gene encodes CDR1 SGDLS and CDR2 YYNGEE. The chain's CDR3 is CASSVGGEGTEAFF. CDR3 DNA sequence: TGTGCCAGCAGCGTAGGGGGGGAGGGCACTGAAGCTTTCTTT.